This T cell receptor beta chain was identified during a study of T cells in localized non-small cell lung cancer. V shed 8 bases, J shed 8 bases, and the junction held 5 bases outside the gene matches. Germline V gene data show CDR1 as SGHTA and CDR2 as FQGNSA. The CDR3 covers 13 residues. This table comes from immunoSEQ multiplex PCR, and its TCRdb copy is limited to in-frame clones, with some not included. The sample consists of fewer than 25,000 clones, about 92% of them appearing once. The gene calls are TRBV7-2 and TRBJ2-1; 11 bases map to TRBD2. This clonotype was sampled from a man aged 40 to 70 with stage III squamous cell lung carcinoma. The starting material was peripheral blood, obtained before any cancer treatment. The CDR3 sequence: CASGLAGGYEQFF. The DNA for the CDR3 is TGTGCCAGCGGGCTAGCGGGGGGTTATGAGCAGTTCTTC.